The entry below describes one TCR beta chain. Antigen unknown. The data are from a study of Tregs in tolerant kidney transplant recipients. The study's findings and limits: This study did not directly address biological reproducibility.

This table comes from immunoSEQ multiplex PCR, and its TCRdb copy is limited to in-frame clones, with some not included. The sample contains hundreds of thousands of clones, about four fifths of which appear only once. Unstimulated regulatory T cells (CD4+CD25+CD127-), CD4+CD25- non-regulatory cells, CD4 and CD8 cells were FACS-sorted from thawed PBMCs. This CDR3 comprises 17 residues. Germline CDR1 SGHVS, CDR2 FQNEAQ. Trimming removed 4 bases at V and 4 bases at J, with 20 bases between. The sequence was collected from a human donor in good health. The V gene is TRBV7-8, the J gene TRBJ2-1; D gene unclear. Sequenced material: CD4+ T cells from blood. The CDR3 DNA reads TGTGCCAGCAGCTCCCTTTTGAGGACCGTTCTTTACAATGAGCAGTTCTTC. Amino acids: CASSSLLRTVLYNEQFF.